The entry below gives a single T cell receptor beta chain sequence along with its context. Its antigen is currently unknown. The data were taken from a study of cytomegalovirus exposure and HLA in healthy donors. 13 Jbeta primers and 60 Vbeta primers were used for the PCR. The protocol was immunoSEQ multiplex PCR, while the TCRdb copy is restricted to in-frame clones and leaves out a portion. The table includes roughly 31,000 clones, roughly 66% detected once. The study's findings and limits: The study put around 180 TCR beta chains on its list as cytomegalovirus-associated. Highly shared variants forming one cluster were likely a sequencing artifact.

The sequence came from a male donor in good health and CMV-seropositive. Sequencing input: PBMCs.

CDR3 amino acids: CASSPRTSGYNEQFF. CDR3 nucleotides: TGTGCCAGCAGCCCACGGACTAGCGGTTACAATGAGCAGTTCTTC. The V and J genes are TRBV9 and TRBJ2-1; 10 bases line up with TRBD2. V lost 4 bases to trimming and J lost 4 bases; unmatched junction nucleotides: 5. In germline, CDR1 is SGDLS, CDR2 YYNGEE. The CDR3 spans 15 residues.